This T cell receptor beta chain was profiled in a study of blood T cell repertoires in COVID-19. This clone was picked up one time. This CDR3 is 14 amino acids long. Germline lookup yields CDR1 MNHEY and CDR2 SVGAGI. V lost 4 bases to trimming and J lost 3 bases, with 9 bases between them. The assay was immunoSEQ multiplex PCR, and TCRdb's table has in-frame clones only and misses some. This sample has about 48,000 clones; approximately 90% occur once, and the top ten carry 5.1%. The chain has TRBV6-5 and TRBJ1-4; possibly TRBD1 for D (5 bases). Sequenced sample: peripheral blood. The sequence came from a man between 65 and 85 years old with acute or convalescent COVID-19. The chain's CDR3 is CASSLAGANEKLFF. The DNA for the CDR3 is TGTGCCAGCAGTTTGGCGGGGGCTAATGAAAAACTGTTTTTT.